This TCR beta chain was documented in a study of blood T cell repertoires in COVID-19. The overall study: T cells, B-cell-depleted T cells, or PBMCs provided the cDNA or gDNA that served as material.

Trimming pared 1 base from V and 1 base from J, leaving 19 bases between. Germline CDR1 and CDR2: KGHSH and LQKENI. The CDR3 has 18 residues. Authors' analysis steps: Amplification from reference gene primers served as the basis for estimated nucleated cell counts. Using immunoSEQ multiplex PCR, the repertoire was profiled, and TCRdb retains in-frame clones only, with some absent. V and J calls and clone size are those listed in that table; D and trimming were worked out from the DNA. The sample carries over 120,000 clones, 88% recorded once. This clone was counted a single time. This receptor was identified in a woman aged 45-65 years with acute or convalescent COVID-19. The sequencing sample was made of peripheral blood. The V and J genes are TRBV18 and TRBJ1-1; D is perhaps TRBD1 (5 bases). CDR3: CASSPQQVSGDRNTEAFF. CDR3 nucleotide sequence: TGTGCCAGCTCACCACAGCAGGTTTCTGGAGACAGGAACACTGAAGCTTTCTTT.